The rows below give T cell receptor beta chains drawn from one sample of a study of T cells in localized non-small cell lung cancer. Clones were read by immunoSEQ multiplex PCR, and TCRdb kept only the in-frame ones, dropping some. The sample shows roughly 30,000 clones, approximately 94% of them seen only once. The sequenced sample was peripheral blood, obtained before any cancer treatment. All receptors derive from a woman aged 40-69 years with stage I lung adenocarcinoma. Both conserved end residues are part of each CDR3. A D gene is named only where the DNA matches it firmly. A row's size may be missing; if present it is once, few, many or a size class.

V,size,J,D,DNA,CDR3
TRBV18,NA,TRBJ1-1,NA,TGTGCCAGCTCCCTGAAACAGGAGGAAGCTTTCTTT,CASSLKQEEAFF
TRBV5-6,NA,TRBJ1-3,TRBD1,TGTGCCAGCAGCTCCCGACAGGGACGACTCTCTGGAAACACCATATATTTT,CASSSRQGRLSGNTIYF
TRBV7-9,NA,TRBJ2-3,TRBD1,TGTGCCAGCAGCCCCGACAGGGCCTCAGATACGCAGTATTTT,CASSPDRASDTQYF
TRBV11-2,NA,TRBJ2-7,TRBD1,TGTGCCAGCAGCTTTATGGGACAGAAGCTCTCCTACGAGCAGTACTTC,CASSFMGQKLSYEQYF
TRBV7-2,NA,TRBJ2-1,TRBD1,TGTGCCAGCAGCTCAACGACAGGGGCCTACAATGAGCAGTTCTTC,CASSSTTGAYNEQFF
TRBV6-1,NA,TRBJ2-1,NA,TGTGCCAGCAGCGGGGGCAGGATCAGGTATGAGCAGTTCTTC,CASSGGRIRYEQFF
TRBV4-1,once,TRBJ1-1,NA,TGCGCCAGCAGCCAAGGACCAGAACGGAACACTGAAGCTTTCTTT,CASSQGPERNTEAFF
TRBV6-1,NA,TRBJ2-2,TRBD2,TGTGCCAGCACCGCGGGAGTGAACACCGGGGAGCTGTTTTTT,CASTAGVNTGELFF
TRBV29-1,NA,TRBJ2-7,TRBD2,TGCAGCGTTCTACTAGCGGACAGCTCCTACGAGCAGTACTTC,CSVLLADSSYEQYF
TRBV25-1,once,TRBJ1-4,TRBD1,TGTGCCAGCAGTGAGGGACAGGGTAATGAAAAACTGTTTTTT,CASSEGQGNEKLFF
TRBV11-2,NA,TRBJ1-2,NA,TGTGCCAGCAGCTTACTCACGGCTCACCCCCGGTATGGCTACACCTTC,CASSLLTAHPRYGYTF
TRBV7-2,NA,TRBJ2-5,NA,TGTGCCAGCAGCCACGGACAGCAAGAGACCCAGTACTTC,CASSHGQQETQYF
TRBV2,NA,TRBJ2-7,NA,TGTGCCAGCAAACCTACAGGGCCCTACGAGCAGTACTTC,CASKPTGPYEQYF
TRBV5-1,NA,TRBJ2-5,NA,TGCGCCAGCAGCTTGGCCCCAGGCATTGGAGAGACCCAGTACTTC,CASSLAPGIGETQYF
TRBV2,NA,TRBJ2-7,TRBD2,TGTGCCAGCAGTGAGAACGGGGAGGGCGAGCAGTACTTC,CASSENGEGEQYF
TRBV28,NA,TRBJ2-5,TRBD1,TGTGCCAGCAGGGGGACAGGGAGGAAGACCCAGTACTTC,CASRGTGRKTQYF
TRBV14,few,TRBJ2-7,NA,TGTGCCAGCAGCCAATACGGGAGACCCTACGAGCAGTACTTC,CASSQYGRPYEQYF
TRBV5-1,NA,TRBJ1-3,NA,TGCGCCAGCAGCTTCGGCCCGAGGGCAGGAGGAAACACCATATATTTT,CASSFGPRAGGNTIYF
TRBV10-2,NA,TRBJ2-7,TRBD1,TGCGCCAGCAGCGGACCGGGACAGTTCTACGAGCAGTACTTC,CASSGPGQFYEQYF
TRBV7-2,NA,TRBJ2-1,TRBD2,TGTGCCAGCAGCTTAGGACTAGCTTTCGATGAGCAGTTCTTC,CASSLGLAFDEQFF
TRBV27,NA,TRBJ1-4,NA,TGTGCCAGCAGTTCCCGACGGAAAAATGAAAAACTGTTTTTT,CASSSRRKNEKLFF
TRBV11-3,NA,TRBJ2-7,TRBD1,TGTGCCAGCAGCCATGAGGGGGACAGACCAATTCGAAATTACGAGCAGTACTTC,CASSHEGDRPIRNYEQYF